This note documents a single T cell receptor (beta chain) sequence. The CDR3 is made up of 15 amino acids. Trimming cost V 2 bases and J 3 bases; bases outside gene matches: 4. Germline V gives CDR1 SGHKS, CDR2 YYEKEE (reference sequence). This record belongs to a study of blood T cell repertoires in COVID-19. Data came from immunoSEQ multiplex PCR; TCRdb stores just in-frame clones and leaves some out. The data show around 110,000 clones, around nine tenths seen once. This clonotype originated in a man in his forties with acute or convalescent COVID-19. The specimen sequenced was peripheral blood. The rearrangement links TRBV5-5 to TRBJ2-7; 11 bases are shared with TRBD2. The CDR3 DNA reads TGTGCCAGCAGCTTTATAGCGGGAGGGGACTACGAGCAGTACTTC. Its protein is CASSFIAGGDYEQYF.